These 5 T cell receptor beta chains came from one sample sequenced in a study of blood T cell repertoires in COVID-19. Method: immunoSEQ multiplex PCR; TCRdb's copy keeps in-frame clones and lacks some. The sample holds approximately 70,000 clones, about 80% seen once. The sample comprised peripheral blood. The receptors were gathered from a woman in her seventies with acute or convalescent COVID-19.

V is TRBV27 and J is TRBJ1-2; possible D gene TRBD1, 5 bases. V was clipped by 7 bases and J by 6 bases, with 15 bases between them. Germline CDR1 is MNHEY and CDR2 is SMNVEV (reference sequence). The CDR3 totals 13 residues. DNA of the CDR3: TGTGCCAGCAAAGACAGCGGACTACATGGCTACACCTTC. This codes for CASKDSGLHGYTF.

This clone was seen just once. V gene TRBV25-1 combines with J gene TRBJ2-3; D is possibly TRBD2 (5 bases). This CDR3 is 12 amino acids long. Germline CDR1 reads MGHDK; CDR2 reads SYGVNS. V shed 7 bases and J shed 8 bases, with 13 bases lying between them. The chain's CDR3 is CASNPGVGTQYF. The CDR3 DNA sequence: TGTGCCAGCAATCCCGGGGTGGGTACGCAGTATTTT.

The sample holds one count of this clone. The chain couples TRBV28 to TRBJ2-2, with TRBD2 as a possible D gene (5 bases). The CDR3 covers 15 residues. From germline, CDR1 is MDHEN and CDR2 SYDVKM. V lost 8 bases, J lost 4 bases, and 17 bases lay in between. The CDR3 reads CASSGRSPATGELFF. The CDR3 nucleotides read TGTGCCAGCTCGGGGAGATCCCCGGCCACCGGGGAGCTGTTTTTT.

The chain has TRBV2 and TRBJ2-2, with 9 positions matching TRBD1. J lost 6 bases, V lost 6 bases, and 8 bases had no gene match. This CDR3 has 15 residues. Germline CDR1 SNHLY, CDR2 FYNNEI. In DNA, the CDR3 is TGTGCCAGCAGGCAAGGGACAGGGTTGGCCGGGGAGCTGTTTTTT. It is translated as CASRQGTGLAGELFF.

A word on this clone: An end of the junction differs from the germline gene, which may be a read error. V usage is TRBV5-1 and J usage is TRBJ2-1, with 13 bases lining up with TRBD2. This CDR3 has 15 residues. CDR1 and CDR2 from the germline V gene are SGHRS and YFSETQ. The CDR3 protein is CASNLELAGGNEQFF. In DNA, the CDR3 is TGCGCCAGCAACTTGGAACTAGCGGGAGGGAATGAGCAGTTCTTC.